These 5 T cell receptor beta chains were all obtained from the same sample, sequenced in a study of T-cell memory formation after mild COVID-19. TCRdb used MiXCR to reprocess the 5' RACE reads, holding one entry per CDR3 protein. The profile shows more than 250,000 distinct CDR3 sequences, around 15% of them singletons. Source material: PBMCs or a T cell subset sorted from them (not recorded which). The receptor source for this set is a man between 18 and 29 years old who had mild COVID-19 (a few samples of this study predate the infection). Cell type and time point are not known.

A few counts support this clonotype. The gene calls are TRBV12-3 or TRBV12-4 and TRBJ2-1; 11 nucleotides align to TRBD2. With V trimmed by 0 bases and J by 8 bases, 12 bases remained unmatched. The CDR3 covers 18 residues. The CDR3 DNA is TGTGCCAGCAGTTTAGCGGTTAGCGGGGGGGCCATGGGGGATGAGCAGTTCTTC. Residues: CASSLAVSGGAMGDEQFF.

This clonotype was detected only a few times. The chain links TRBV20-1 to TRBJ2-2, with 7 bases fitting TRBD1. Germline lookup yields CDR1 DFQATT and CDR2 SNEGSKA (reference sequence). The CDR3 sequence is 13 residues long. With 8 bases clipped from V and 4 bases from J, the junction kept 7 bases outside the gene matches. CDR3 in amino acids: CSSRQGSTGELFF. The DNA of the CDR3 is TGCAGTTCGAGACAGGGTAGCACCGGGGAGCTGTTTTTT.

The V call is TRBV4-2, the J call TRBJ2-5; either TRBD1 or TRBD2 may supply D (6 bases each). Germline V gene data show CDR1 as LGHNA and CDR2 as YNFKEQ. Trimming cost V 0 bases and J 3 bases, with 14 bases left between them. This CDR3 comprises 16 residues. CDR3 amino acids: CASSQDPRGPKETQYF. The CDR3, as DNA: TGTGCCAGCAGCCAAGATCCCCGGGGGCCGAAAGAGACCCAGTACTTC.

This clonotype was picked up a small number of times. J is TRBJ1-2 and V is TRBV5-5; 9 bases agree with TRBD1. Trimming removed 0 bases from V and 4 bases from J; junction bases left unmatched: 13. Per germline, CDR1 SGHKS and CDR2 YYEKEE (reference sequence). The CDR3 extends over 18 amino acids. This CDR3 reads CASSLVPKGQGGGYGYTF. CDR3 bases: TGTGCCAGCAGCTTGGTGCCCAAGGGACAGGGTGGAGGCTATGGCTACACCTTC.

CDR3 in amino acids: CASTFPGGTEEGTQYF. CDR3 bases: TGTGCCAGCACCTTCCCGGGGGGGACAGAAGAAGGGACCCAGTACTTC. This chain joins TRBV6-2 or TRBV6-3 and TRBJ2-5, with TRBD2 as a possible D gene (8 bases). Germline CDR1 is MNHEY and CDR2 is SVGEGT. Trimming took off 7 bases at V and 7 bases at J, with 25 bases between the two ends. This CDR3 has 16 residues.